This entry features one T cell receptor (beta chain) sequence. Antigen specificity is unknown. Measured with immunoSEQ multiplex PCR; TCRdb has only the in-frame clones, and not every one. The sample has tens of thousands of clones, 90% to 95% seen once. The trim removed 10 bases at V and 1 base at J, leaving 16 bases unmatched. Per the germline V gene, CDR1 is LNHDA and CDR2 is SQIVND (reference sequence). The CDR3 extends over 18 amino acids. This record belongs to a study of OX40 agonist ivuxolimab in advanced cancers. Overall study: Patients' therapy was ivuxolimab, an antibody that acts as an agonist of OX40 (CD134). At 0.01 to 10 mg/kg, ivuxolimab was administered intravenously to patients every 2 weeks. General observations from the study: Some nonresponders additionally presented with little normalized T-cell clonal expansion. Partial responders dosed at 0.1-3.0 mg/kg displayed clonal expansion ranking among the lowest.

The genes are TRBV19 and TRBJ2-2, with 9 positions matching TRBD1. The source of this sequence is an adult with an advanced solid tumor such as melanoma, head and neck, liver or kidney cancer. Sequencing used CD4+ or CD8+ T cells sorted from blood, obtained in a trial of the OX40 agonist ivuxolimab. The DNA of the CDR3 is TGTGCCACCAGAACCCCAAACAGGGGGCAACTGAACACCGGGGAGCTGTTTTTT. Protein: CATRTPNRGQLNTGELFF. The whole variable domain, filled in from reference TRBV19 and TRBJ2-2, reads DGGITQSPKYLFRKEGQNVTLSCEQNLNHDAMYWYRQDPGQGLRLIYYSQIVNDFQKGDIAEGYSVSREKKESFPLTVTSAQKNPTAFYLCATRTPNRGQLNTGELFFGEGSRLTVL.